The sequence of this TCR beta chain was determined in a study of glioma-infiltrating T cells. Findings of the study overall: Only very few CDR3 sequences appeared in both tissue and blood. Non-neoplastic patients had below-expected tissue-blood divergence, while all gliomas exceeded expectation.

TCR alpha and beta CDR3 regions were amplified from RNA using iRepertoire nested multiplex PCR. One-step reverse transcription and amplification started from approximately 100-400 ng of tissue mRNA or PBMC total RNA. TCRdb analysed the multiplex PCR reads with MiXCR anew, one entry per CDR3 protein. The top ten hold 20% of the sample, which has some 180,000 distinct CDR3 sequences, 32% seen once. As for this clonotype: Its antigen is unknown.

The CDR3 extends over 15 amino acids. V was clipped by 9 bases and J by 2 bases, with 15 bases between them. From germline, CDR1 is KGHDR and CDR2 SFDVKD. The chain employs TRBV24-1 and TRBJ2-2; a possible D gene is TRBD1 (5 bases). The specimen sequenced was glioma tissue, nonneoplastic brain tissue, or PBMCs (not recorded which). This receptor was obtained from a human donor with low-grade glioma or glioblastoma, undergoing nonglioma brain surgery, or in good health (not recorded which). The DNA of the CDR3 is TGTGCCACCCCGTTGGTGCAGGGTAACACCGGGGAGCTGTTTTTT. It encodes CATPLVQGNTGELFF.